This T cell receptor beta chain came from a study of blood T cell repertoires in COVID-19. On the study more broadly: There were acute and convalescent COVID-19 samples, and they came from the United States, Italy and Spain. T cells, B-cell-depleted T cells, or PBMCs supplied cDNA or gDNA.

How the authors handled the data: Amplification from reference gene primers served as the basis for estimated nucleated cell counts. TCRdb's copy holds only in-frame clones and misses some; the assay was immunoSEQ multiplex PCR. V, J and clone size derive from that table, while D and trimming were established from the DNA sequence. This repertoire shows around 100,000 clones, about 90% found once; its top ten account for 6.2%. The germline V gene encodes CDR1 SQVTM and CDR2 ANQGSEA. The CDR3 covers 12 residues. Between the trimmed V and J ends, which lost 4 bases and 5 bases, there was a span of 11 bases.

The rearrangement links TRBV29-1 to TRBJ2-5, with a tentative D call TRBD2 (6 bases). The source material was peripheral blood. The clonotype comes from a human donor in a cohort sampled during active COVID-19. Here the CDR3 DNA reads TGCAGCGTTGCGGAGGGTGTGGAGACCCAGTACTTC. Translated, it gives CSVAEGVETQYF.